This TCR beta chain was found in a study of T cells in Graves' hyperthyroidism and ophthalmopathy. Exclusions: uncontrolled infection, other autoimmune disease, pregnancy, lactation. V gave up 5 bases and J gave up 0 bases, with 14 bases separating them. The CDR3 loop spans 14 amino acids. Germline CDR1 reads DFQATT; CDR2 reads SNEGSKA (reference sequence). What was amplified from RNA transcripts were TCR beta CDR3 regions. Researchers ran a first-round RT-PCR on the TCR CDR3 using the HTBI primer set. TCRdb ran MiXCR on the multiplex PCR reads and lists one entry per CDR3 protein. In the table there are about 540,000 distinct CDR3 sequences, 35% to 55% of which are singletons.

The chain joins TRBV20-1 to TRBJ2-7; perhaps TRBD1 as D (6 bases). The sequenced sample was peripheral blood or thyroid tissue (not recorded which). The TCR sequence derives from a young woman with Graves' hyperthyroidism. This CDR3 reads CSAFHRDTSYEQYF. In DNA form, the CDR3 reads TGCAGTGCTTTCCACCGGGACACCTCCTACGAGCAGTACTTC.